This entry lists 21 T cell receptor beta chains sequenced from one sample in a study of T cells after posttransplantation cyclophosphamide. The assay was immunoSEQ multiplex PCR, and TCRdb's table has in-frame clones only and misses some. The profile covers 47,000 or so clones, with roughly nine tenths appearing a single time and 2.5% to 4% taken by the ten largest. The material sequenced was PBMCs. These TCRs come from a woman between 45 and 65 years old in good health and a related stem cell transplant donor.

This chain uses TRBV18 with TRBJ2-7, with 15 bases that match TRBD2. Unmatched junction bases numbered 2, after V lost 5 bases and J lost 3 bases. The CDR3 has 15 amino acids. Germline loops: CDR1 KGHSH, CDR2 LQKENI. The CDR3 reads CASSGTSGRIYEQYF. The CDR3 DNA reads TGTGCCAGCTCAGGGACTAGCGGGAGGATCTACGAGCAGTACTTC.

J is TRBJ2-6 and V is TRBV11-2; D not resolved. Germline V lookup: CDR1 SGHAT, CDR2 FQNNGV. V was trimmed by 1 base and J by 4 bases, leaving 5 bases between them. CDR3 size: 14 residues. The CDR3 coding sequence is TGTGCCAGCAGCTTAGGGGCCGGGGCCAACGTCCTGACTTTC. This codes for CASSLGAGANVLTF.

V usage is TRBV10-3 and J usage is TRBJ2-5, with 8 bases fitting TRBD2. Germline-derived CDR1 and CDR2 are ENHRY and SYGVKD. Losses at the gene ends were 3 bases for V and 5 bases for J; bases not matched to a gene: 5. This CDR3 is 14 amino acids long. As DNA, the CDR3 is TGTGCCATCAGTGACGCGGGGGGCATGGAGACCCAGTACTTC. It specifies CAISDAGGMETQYF.

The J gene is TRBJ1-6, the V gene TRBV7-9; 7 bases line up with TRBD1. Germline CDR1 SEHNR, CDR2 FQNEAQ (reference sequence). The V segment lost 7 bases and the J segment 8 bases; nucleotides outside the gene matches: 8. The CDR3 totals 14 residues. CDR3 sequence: CASTVDRADSPLHF. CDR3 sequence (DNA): TGTGCCAGCACTGTAGACAGGGCAGATTCACCCCTCCACTTT.

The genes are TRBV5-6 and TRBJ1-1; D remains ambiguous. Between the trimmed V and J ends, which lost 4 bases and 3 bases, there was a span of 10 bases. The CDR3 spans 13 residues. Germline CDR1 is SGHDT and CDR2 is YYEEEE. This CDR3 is CASSLGGDTEAFF. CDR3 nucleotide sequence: TGTGCCAGCAGCCTAGGCGGGGACACTGAAGCTTTCTTT.

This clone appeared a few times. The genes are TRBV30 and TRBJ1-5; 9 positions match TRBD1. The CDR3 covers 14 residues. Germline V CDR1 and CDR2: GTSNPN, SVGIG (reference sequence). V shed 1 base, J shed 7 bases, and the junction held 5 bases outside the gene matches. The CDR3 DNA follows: TGTGCCTGGAGTGGGACAGGGGATGGACAGCCCCAGCATTTT. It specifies CAWSGTGDGQPQHF.

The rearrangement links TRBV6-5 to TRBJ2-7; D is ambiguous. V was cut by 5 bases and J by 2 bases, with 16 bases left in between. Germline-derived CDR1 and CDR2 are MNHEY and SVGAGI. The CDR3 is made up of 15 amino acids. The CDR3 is CASSAVGLGTYEQYF. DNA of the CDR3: TGTGCCAGCAGTGCCGTCGGTCTAGGAACCTACGAGCAGTACTTC.

The CDR3 here is CASTQGADNVNTEAFF. The CDR3 DNA is TGTGCCAGCACTCAGGGGGCGGATAATGTGAACACTGAAGCTTTCTTT. The chain carries TRBV7-9 and TRBJ1-1, with TRBD1 matching 8 bases. This CDR3 region has 16 residues. Germline V gene sequence: CDR1 SEHNR, CDR2 FQNEAQ (reference sequence). The ends lost 7 bases at V and 0 bases at J; junction bases unmatched: 10.

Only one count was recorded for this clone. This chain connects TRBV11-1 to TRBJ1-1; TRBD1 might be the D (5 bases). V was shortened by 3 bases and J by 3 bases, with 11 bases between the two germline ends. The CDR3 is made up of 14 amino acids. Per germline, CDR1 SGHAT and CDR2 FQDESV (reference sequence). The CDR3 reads CASSFPQGYTEAFF. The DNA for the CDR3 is TGTGCCAGCAGCTTTCCTCAGGGATACACTGAAGCTTTCTTT.

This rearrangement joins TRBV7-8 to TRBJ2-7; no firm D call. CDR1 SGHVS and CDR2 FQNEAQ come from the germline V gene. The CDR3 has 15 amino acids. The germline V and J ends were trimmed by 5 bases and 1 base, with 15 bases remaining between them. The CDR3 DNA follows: TGTGCCAGCAGCCTGGGCCCATCCCAATCCTACGAGCAGTACTTC. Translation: CASSLGPSQSYEQYF.

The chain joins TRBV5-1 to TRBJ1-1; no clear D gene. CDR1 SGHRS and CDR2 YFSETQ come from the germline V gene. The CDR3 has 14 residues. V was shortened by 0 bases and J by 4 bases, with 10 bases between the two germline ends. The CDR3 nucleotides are TGCGCCAGCAGCTTGGACCCATCCGGCACTGAAGCTTTCTTT. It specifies CASSLDPSGTEAFF.

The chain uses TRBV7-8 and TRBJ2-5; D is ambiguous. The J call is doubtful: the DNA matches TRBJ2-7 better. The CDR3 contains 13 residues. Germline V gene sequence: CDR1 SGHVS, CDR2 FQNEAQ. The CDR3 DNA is TGTGCCAGCAGCGTTCTTGTCTACTACGAGCAGTACTTC. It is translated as CASSVLVYYEQYF.

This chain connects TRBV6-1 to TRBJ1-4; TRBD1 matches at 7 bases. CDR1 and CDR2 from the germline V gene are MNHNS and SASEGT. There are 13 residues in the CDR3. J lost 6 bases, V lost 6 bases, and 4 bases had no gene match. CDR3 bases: TGTGCCAGCAGACTCGGACAGGATGAAAAACTGTTTTTT. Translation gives CASRLGQDEKLFF.

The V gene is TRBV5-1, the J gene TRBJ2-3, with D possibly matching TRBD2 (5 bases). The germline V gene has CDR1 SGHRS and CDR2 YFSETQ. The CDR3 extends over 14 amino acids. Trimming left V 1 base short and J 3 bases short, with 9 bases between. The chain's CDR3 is CASSLTGLTDTQYF. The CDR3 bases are TGCGCCAGCAGCTTGACGGGATTGACAGATACGCAGTATTTT.

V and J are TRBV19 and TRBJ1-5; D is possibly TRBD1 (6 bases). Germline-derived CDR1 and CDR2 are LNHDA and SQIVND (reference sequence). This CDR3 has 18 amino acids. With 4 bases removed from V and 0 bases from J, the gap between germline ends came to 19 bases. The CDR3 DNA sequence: TGTGCCAGTAGTAACCCGAAACAGGGTAAGATTAGCAATCAGCCCCAGCATTTT. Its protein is CASSNPKQGKISNQPQHF.

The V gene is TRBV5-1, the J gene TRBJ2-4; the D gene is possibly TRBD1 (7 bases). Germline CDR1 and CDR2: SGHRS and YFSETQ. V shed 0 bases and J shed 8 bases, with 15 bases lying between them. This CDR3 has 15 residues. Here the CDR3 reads CASSLESQGGYIQYF. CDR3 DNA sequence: TGCGCCAGCAGCTTGGAATCGCAGGGGGGATACATTCAGTACTTC.

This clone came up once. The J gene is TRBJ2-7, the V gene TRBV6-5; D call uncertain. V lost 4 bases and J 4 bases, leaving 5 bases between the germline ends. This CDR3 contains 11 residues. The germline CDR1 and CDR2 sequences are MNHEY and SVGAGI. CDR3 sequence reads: CASSSIYEQYF. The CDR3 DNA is TGTGCCAGCAGTTCCATTTACGAGCAGTACTTC.

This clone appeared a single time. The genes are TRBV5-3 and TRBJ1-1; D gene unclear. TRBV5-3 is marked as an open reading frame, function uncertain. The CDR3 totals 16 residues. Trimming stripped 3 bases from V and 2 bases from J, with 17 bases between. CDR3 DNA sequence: TGTGCCAGAAGCTACGCTACCGGGAATACCAACACTGAAGCTTTCTTT. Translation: CARSYATGNTNTEAFF.

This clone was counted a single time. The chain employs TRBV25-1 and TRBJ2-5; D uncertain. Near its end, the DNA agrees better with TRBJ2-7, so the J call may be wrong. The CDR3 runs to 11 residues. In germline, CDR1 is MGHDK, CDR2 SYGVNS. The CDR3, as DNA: TGTGCCAGCACAAACTCCTACGAGCAGTACTTC. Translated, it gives CASTNSYEQYF.

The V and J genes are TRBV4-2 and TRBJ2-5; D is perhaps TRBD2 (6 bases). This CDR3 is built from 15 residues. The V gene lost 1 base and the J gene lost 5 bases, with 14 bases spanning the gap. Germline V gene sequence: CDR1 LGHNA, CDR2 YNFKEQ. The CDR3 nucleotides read TGTGCCAGCAGCCAAGGGGGGGAAAAAGCGGAGACCCAGTACTTC. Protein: CASSQGGEKAETQYF.

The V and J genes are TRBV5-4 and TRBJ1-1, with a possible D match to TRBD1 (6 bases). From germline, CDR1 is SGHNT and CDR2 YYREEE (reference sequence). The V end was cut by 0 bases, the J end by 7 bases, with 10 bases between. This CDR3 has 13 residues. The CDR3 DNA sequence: TGTGCCAGCAGCTTGGACAGGGAAGATGAAGCTTTCTTT. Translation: CASSLDREDEAFF.